Described below is a single TCR beta chain sequence and its context. The sample originates from a study of blood T cell repertoires in COVID-19. TCRdb's table, derived via immunoSEQ multiplex PCR, lists solely in-frame clones and lacks some. The sample yields under 90,000 clones, around 85% seen once. V lost 7 bases and J 0 bases, leaving 7 bases between the germline ends. There are 13 residues in the CDR3. CDR1 and CDR2 from the germline V gene are LNHDA and SQIVND (reference sequence). The sequence was obtained from a woman aged 80 or over with active or convalescent COVID-19. The rearrangement links TRBV19 to TRBJ1-5; D gene unclear. The material sequenced was peripheral blood. CDR3 amino acids: CASNEYSNQPQHF. CDR3 nucleotide sequence: TGTGCCAGTAATGAGTATAGCAATCAGCCCCAGCATTTT. Full variable domain (remainder filled in from reference TRBV19 and TRBJ1-5): DGGITQSPKYLFRKEGQNVTLSCEQNLNHDAMYWYRQDPGQGLRLIYYSQIVNDFQKGDIAEGYSVSREKKESFPLTVTSAQKNPTAFYLCASNEYSNQPQHFGDGTRLSIL.